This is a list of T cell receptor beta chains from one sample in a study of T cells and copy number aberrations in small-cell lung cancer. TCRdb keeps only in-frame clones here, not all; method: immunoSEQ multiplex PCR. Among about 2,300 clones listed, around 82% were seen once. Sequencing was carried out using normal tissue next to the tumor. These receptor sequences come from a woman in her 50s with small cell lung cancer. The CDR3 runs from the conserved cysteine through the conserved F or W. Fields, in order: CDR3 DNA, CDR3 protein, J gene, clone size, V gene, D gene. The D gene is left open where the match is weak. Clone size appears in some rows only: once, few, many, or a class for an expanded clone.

CDR3 DNA: TGTGCCAGCAGTTACCGGACTAGCTCAGGCAATGAGCAGTTCTTC
CDR3 protein: CASSYRTSSGNEQFF
J gene: TRBJ2-1
clone size: once
V gene: TRBV6-5
D gene: TRBD2

CDR3 DNA: TGTGCCAGCAGCCAAGGATCTGACACCGGGGAGCTGTTTTTT
CDR3 protein: CASSQGSDTGELFF
J gene: TRBJ2-2
clone size: few
V gene: TRBV4-2
D gene: -

CDR3 DNA: TGCAGCGTTGGAGTAGCGGGGAACTACGAGCAGTACTTC
CDR3 protein: CSVGVAGNYEQYF
J gene: TRBJ2-7
clone size: -
V gene: TRBV29-1
D gene: TRBD2

CDR3 DNA: TGTGCCAGCAGTGGGAGGGAGGGCCTATACGAGCAGTACTTC
CDR3 protein: CASSGREGLYEQYF
J gene: TRBJ2-7
clone size: -
V gene: TRBV4-2
D gene: TRBD2

CDR3 DNA: TGTGCCACCTGTGGCACAGATACGCAGTATTTT
CDR3 protein: CATCGTDTQYF
J gene: TRBJ2-3
clone size: -
V gene: TRBV25-1
D gene: -

CDR3 DNA: TGTGCCAGCAGTTTAGTCCAGGAGGGCTACACCTTC
CDR3 protein: CASSLVQEGYTF
J gene: TRBJ1-2
clone size: once
V gene: TRBV28
D gene: -

CDR3 DNA: TGTGCCAGCAGTTATAGACAGGGAAAAACCGGGGAGCTGTTTTTT
CDR3 protein: CASSYRQGKTGELFF
J gene: TRBJ2-2
clone size: once
V gene: TRBV6-6
D gene: TRBD1

CDR3 DNA: TGTGCCAGCAACGACAGGCCGCTAGTCAATGAGCAGTTCTTC
CDR3 protein: CASNDRPLVNEQFF
J gene: TRBJ2-1
clone size: -
V gene: TRBV6-1
D gene: -

CDR3 DNA: TGTGCCAGCAGCAAGGGACTAGCGGGAGGGGAGGATGAGCAGTTCTTC
CDR3 protein: CASSKGLAGGEDEQFF
J gene: TRBJ2-1
clone size: -
V gene: TRBV9
D gene: TRBD2

CDR3 DNA: TGTGCCTGGAGTGTGGGGGTGAGGGGTAGCAATCAGCCCCAGCATTTT
CDR3 protein: CAWSVGVRGSNQPQHF
J gene: TRBJ1-5
clone size: -
V gene: TRBV30
D gene: -

CDR3 DNA: TGTGCCAGCAGACAAGACAGTAACACTGAAGCTTTCTTT
CDR3 protein: CASRQDSNTEAFF
J gene: TRBJ1-1
clone size: -
V gene: TRBV28
D gene: -

CDR3 DNA: TGCGCCAGCAGCCAAGATCAGGCGCTTAGCTCCTACAATGAGCAGTTCTTC
CDR3 protein: CASSQDQALSSYNEQFF
J gene: TRBJ2-1
clone size: -
V gene: TRBV4-1
D gene: -

CDR3 DNA: TGTGCCAGCAGCTTGGGGGACTACAATGAGCAGTTCTTC
CDR3 protein: CASSLGDYNEQFF
J gene: TRBJ2-1
clone size: few
V gene: TRBV7-6
D gene: -

CDR3 DNA: TGTGCCAGCGAGGCAGGATCCTACAATGAGCAGTTCTTC
CDR3 protein: CASEAGSYNEQFF
J gene: TRBJ2-1
clone size: -
V gene: TRBV7-9
D gene: -

CDR3 DNA: TGTGCCAGCAGTTATACCAGGGGGCCCGGCTACACCTTC
CDR3 protein: CASSYTRGPGYTF
J gene: TRBJ1-2
clone size: -
V gene: TRBV6-5
D gene: TRBD1

CDR3 DNA: TGCGCCAGCAGCCAAGAGGACAGGGCTGGAAACACCATATATTTT
CDR3 protein: CASSQEDRAGNTIYF
J gene: TRBJ1-3
clone size: -
V gene: TRBV4-1
D gene: TRBD1

CDR3 DNA: TGCGCCAGCAGCTTGGTGGGGTGGGATCCCACTGAAGCTTTCTTT
CDR3 protein: CASSLVGWDPTEAFF
J gene: TRBJ1-1
clone size: -
V gene: TRBV5-1
D gene: -

CDR3 DNA: TGTGCCAGCAGCCGAGACAGGAGCTCCTACGAGCAGTACTTC
CDR3 protein: CASSRDRSSYEQYF
J gene: TRBJ2-7
clone size: once
V gene: TRBV7-2
D gene: -

CDR3 DNA: TGTGCCAGCAGTGGAGGACTAGCGGGAGCGAACGAGCAGTACTTC
CDR3 protein: CASSGGLAGANEQYF
J gene: TRBJ2-7
clone size: -
V gene: TRBV2
D gene: TRBD2

CDR3 DNA: TGCGCCAGCAGCGCGGGACAGCGAAAAAACATTCAGTACTTC
CDR3 protein: CASSAGQRKNIQYF
J gene: TRBJ2-4
clone size: -
V gene: TRBV5-1
D gene: -

CDR3 DNA: TGTGCCAGCAGTGCGGGACCGGACTATGGCTACACCTTC
CDR3 protein: CASSAGPDYGYTF
J gene: TRBJ1-2
clone size: -
V gene: TRBV6-4
D gene: -

CDR3 DNA: TGTGCCAGTAGAATCAGGGGCAATGAGCAGTTCTTC
CDR3 protein: CASRIRGNEQFF
J gene: TRBJ2-1
clone size: -
V gene: TRBV19
D gene: -

CDR3 DNA: TGTGCCACCAGCAATGATGGGGGTTTTGGAAACACCATATATTTT
CDR3 protein: CATSNDGGFGNTIYF
J gene: TRBJ1-3
clone size: -
V gene: TRBV15
D gene: -

CDR3 DNA: TGTGCCAGCAGCTCCGGATCGCCCGGGGAAGCTTTCTTT
CDR3 protein: CASSSGSPGEAFF
J gene: TRBJ1-1
clone size: -
V gene: TRBV7-9
D gene: -

CDR3 DNA: TGTGCCAGCAGTTACGCACGGGAGGACGAGCAGTACTTC
CDR3 protein: CASSYAREDEQYF
J gene: TRBJ2-7
clone size: -
V gene: TRBV6-6
D gene: TRBD2

CDR3 DNA: TGTGCGTCTTTTAGATGGAACTTGAACTATGGCTACACCTTC
CDR3 protein: CASFRWNLNYGYTF
J gene: TRBJ1-2
clone size: -
V gene: TRBV30
D gene: -

CDR3 DNA: TGCAGCGTTGACGATGACAGGGGGCAAGGCTACACCTTC
CDR3 protein: CSVDDDRGQGYTF
J gene: TRBJ1-2
clone size: -
V gene: TRBV29-1
D gene: TRBD1

CDR3 DNA: TGTGCCAGCAGCTTAGAGACTAGCGGGAGGGCCGGGACGCAGTATTTT
CDR3 protein: CASSLETSGRAGTQYF
J gene: TRBJ2-3
clone size: -
V gene: TRBV7-9
D gene: TRBD2

CDR3 DNA: TGTGCCAGCAGAACAGGGCTAAACACTGAAGCTTTCTTT
CDR3 protein: CASRTGLNTEAFF
J gene: TRBJ1-1
clone size: -
V gene: TRBV6-1
D gene: -

CDR3 DNA: TGTGCCAGCAGCTTCAAGGGACAGGGAAATACTGAAGCTTTCTTT
CDR3 protein: CASSFKGQGNTEAFF
J gene: TRBJ1-1
clone size: -
V gene: TRBV7-9
D gene: TRBD1

CDR3 DNA: TGTGCCAGCAGTTTTTGGGGGGTCGAGCAGTACTTC
CDR3 protein: CASSFWGVEQYF
J gene: TRBJ2-7
clone size: -
V gene: TRBV28
D gene: -

CDR3 DNA: TGTGCCAGCAGCCAAGGGGGATCTGGAAACACCATATATTTT
CDR3 protein: CASSQGGSGNTIYF
J gene: TRBJ1-3
clone size: -
V gene: TRBV13
D gene: -

CDR3 DNA: TGTGCCAGCTCCTTGGGACAGGGCTATGAGCAGTTCTTC
CDR3 protein: CASSLGQGYEQFF
J gene: TRBJ2-1
clone size: -
V gene: TRBV18
D gene: TRBD1

CDR3 DNA: TGTGCCAGTACAGGGCACTATGGCTACACCTTC
CDR3 protein: CASTGHYGYTF
J gene: TRBJ1-2
clone size: -
V gene: TRBV19
D gene: -

CDR3 DNA: TGTGCCACCAGCAGAGGGAGCGGGGGGCCCAACAATGAGCAGTTCTTC
CDR3 protein: CATSRGSGGPNNEQFF
J gene: TRBJ2-1
clone size: -
V gene: TRBV15
D gene: TRBD2

CDR3 DNA: TGTGCCAGCAGCTTATTAGGTTCCTACGAGCAGTACTTC
CDR3 protein: CASSLLGSYEQYF
J gene: TRBJ2-7
clone size: -
V gene: TRBV7-2
D gene: -

CDR3 DNA: TGTGCCAGCAGCTCGCCGCCAGGCACTGAAGCTTTCTTT
CDR3 protein: CASSSPPGTEAFF
J gene: TRBJ1-1
clone size: -
V gene: TRBV7-2
D gene: -

CDR3 DNA: TGTGCCAGCAGTGAGATAGGAAAAGAGCAGTTCTTC
CDR3 protein: CASSEIGKEQFF
J gene: TRBJ2-1
clone size: once
V gene: TRBV6-1
D gene: -

CDR3 DNA: TGTGCCAGCATTCAGGGAACTGGAAACACCATATATTTT
CDR3 protein: CASIQGTGNTIYF
J gene: TRBJ1-3
clone size: -
V gene: TRBV7-9
D gene: -

CDR3 DNA: TGTGCCAGCAGCCTTCCAGCGGCGGGGCGGGGTGGCTACACCTTC
CDR3 protein: CASSLPAAGRGGYTF
J gene: TRBJ1-2
clone size: -
V gene: TRBV9
D gene: -

CDR3 DNA: TGTGCCAGTAGTATATATGGGGAAGCTAACTATGGCTACACCTTC
CDR3 protein: CASSIYGEANYGYTF
J gene: TRBJ1-2
clone size: -
V gene: TRBV19
D gene: -

CDR3 DNA: TGTGCCACCAGCAGAGGACAGGATCAGCCCCAGCATTTT
CDR3 protein: CATSRGQDQPQHF
J gene: TRBJ1-5
clone size: -
V gene: TRBV15
D gene: -

CDR3 DNA: TGCGCCAGCAGCTTCTCTGGACAGGGGACTTCGGGTGGCTACACCTTC
CDR3 protein: CASSFSGQGTSGGYTF
J gene: TRBJ1-2
clone size: -
V gene: TRBV5-1
D gene: TRBD1

CDR3 DNA: TGCGCCAGCAGCTTGTTCAGCACGAACACTGAAGCTTTCTTT
CDR3 protein: CASSLFSTNTEAFF
J gene: TRBJ1-1
clone size: -
V gene: TRBV5-1
D gene: -

CDR3 DNA: TGTGCCAGCAGACGGGGGCATGGGTTTACCGGGGAGCTGTTTTTT
CDR3 protein: CASRRGHGFTGELFF
J gene: TRBJ2-2
clone size: -
V gene: TRBV28
D gene: -